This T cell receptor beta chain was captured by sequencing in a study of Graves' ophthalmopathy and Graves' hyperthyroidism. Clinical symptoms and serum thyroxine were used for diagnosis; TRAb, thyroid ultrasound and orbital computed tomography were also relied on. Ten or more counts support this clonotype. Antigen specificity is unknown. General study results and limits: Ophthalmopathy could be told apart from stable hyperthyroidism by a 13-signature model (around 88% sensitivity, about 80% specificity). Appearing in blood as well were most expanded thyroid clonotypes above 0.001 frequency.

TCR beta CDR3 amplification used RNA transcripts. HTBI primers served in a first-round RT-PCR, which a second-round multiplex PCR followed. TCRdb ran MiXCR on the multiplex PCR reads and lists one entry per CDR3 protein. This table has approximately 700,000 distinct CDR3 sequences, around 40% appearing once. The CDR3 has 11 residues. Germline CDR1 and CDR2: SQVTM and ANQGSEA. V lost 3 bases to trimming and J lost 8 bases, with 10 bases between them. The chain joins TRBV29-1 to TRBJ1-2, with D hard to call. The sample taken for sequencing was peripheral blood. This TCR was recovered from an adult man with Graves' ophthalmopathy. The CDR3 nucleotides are TGCAGCGTTGATTCATTAGGAGGCTACACCTTC. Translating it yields CSVDSLGGYTF.